This passage covers 10 T cell receptor beta chains from one sample sequenced in a study of Ad26.COV2.S vaccination and SARS-CoV-2 variants. Regarding treatment: over 15 received Ad26.COV2.S at low or high dose, single or two shots; about 5 received placebo; per-sample allocation not given. Day 63 after the first injection of vaccine or placebo was the sampling time. The data were produced by immunoSEQ multiplex PCR, yet TCRdb's version contains in-frame clones alone and is incomplete. Of 300,000 to 400,000 clones listed, about 88% are singletons. Sequenced here: peripheral blood, sampled in a trial of Ad26.COV2.S vaccine versus placebo. The receptor source for this set is a person between 18 and 65 years old who received the Ad26.COV2.S COVID-19 vaccine or a placebo.

This chain joins TRBV9 and TRBJ2-6; 7 bases line up with TRBD1. V shed 1 base and J 0 bases; nucleotides not matched to a gene: 7. CDR1 SGDLS and CDR2 YYNGEE come from the germline V gene. This CDR3 comprises 18 residues. The CDR3 reads CASSVSNRGYSGANVLTF. CDR3 DNA: TGTGCCAGCAGCGTATCTAACAGGGGTTACTCTGGGGCCAACGTCCTGACTTTC. The entire variable domain, with the rest obtained from reference TRBV9 and TRBJ2-6, is as follows: DSGVTQTPKHLITATGQRVTLRCSPRSGDLSVYWYQQSLDQGLQFLIQYYNGEERAKGNILERFSAQQFPDLHSELNLSSLELGDSALYFCASSVSNRGYSGANVLTFGAGSRLTVL.

This clone was counted once. The chain couples TRBV25-1 to TRBJ2-5; D could derive from TRBD1 or TRBD2 (5 bases each). Germline CDR1 reads MGHDK; CDR2 reads SYGVNS. V was clipped by 0 bases and J by 5 bases, with 16 bases between them. The CDR3 is 16 residues long. This chain's CDR3 is CASSEYEGSGDETQYF. The DNA of the CDR3 is TGTGCCAGCAGTGAATACGAGGGGTCGGGCGACGAGACCCAGTACTTC.

This chain links TRBV10-3 with TRBJ1-2; no reliable D call. Germline CDR1 and CDR2: ENHRY and SYGVKD. This CDR3 is built from 14 residues. Trimming took 0 bases from V and 3 from J, leaving 8 bases between them. The CDR3 DNA reads as TGTGCCATCAGTGAGTCCCGCGAATACTATGGCTACACCTTC. Amino acid sequence: CAISESREYYGYTF.

CDR3 nucleotide sequence: TGTGCCAGCAGCTTAGCGCTAAATCCAGAGACCCAGTACTTC. Translating it yields CASSLALNPETQYF. The chain uses TRBV7-9 and TRBJ2-5; D call uncertain. There are 14 residues in the CDR3. The germline V gene encodes CDR1 SEHNR and CDR2 FQNEAQ (reference sequence). With 0 bases removed from V and 4 bases from J, the gap between germline ends came to 9 bases.

This chain joins TRBV7-2 and TRBJ2-1, with 14 bases that match TRBD2. Germline V gene sequence: CDR1 SGHTA, CDR2 FQGNSA. The CDR3 length is 15 residues. V dropped 5 bases and J dropped 8; count of bases not matched to a gene: 5. The CDR3 sequence: CASSQTSGRADEQFF. CDR3 DNA sequence: TGTGCCAGCAGCCAGACTAGCGGGAGGGCCGATGAGCAGTTCTTC.

The chain uses TRBV18 and TRBJ1-4; the D is unclear. CDR1 KGHSH and CDR2 LQKENI come from the germline V gene. The CDR3 runs 15 residues. Trimming pared 3 bases from V and 0 bases from J, leaving 8 bases between. CDR3 nucleotides: TGTGCCAGCTCACCTCCAGTTGCAACTAATGAAAAACTGTTTTTT. Translation gives CASSPPVATNEKLFF.

The rearrangement joins TRBV6-2 or TRBV6-3 to TRBJ2-4; no firm D call. Germline assignment: CDR1 MNHEY and CDR2 SVGEGT. CDR3 length: 12 residues. The V end lost 6 bases, the J end lost 5 bases, and 8 bases lay between the germline ends. CDR3 amino acids: CASSPSQNIQYF. CDR3 nucleotides: TGTGCCAGCAGCCCCTCCCAAAACATTCAGTACTTC.

This sequence joins TRBV10-3 and TRBJ2-5; possible D gene TRBD1, 6 bases. This CDR3 has 13 residues. The V and J ends lost 5 bases and 5 bases respectively, with 12 bases between them. Germline CDR1 ENHRY, CDR2 SYGVKD. The chain's CDR3 is CAISPDRSETQYF. The CDR3 nucleotides read TGTGCCATCAGTCCCGACAGGTCTGAGACCCAGTACTTC.

This chain joins TRBV2 and TRBJ2-7; 10 positions agree with TRBD2. CDR1 is SNHLY and CDR2 is FYNNEI in the germline V gene. Trimming took 3 bases from V and 3 from J; bases not matched to a gene: 5. This CDR3 comprises 15 residues. The CDR3 protein is CASSDWLAGVYEQYF. The CDR3 nucleotides read TGTGCCAGCAGTGATTGGCTAGCGGGGGTCTACGAGCAGTACTTC.

Of note for this clone: The same CDR3 can be traced to other DNA sequences in this sample. The V and J genes are TRBV7-2 and TRBJ2-3; D gene uncertain. V was clipped by 2 bases and J by 6 bases, with 3 bases between them. Per the germline V gene, CDR1 is SGHTA and CDR2 is FQGNSA. This CDR3 contains 11 residues. This CDR3 reads CASSLLDTQYF. Here the CDR3 DNA reads TGTGCCAGCAGCTTACTCGATACGCAGTATTTT.